These 26 T cell receptor beta chains came from one sample sequenced in a study of shared clonotypes between healthy human individuals. Sequenced by immunoSEQ multiplex PCR; TCRdb stores in-frame clones only, minus some. The sample records millions of clones, more than 85% being singletons. Sequencing used naive CD4+ T cells from PBMCs. Subset: CD45RA+ positively selected. These receptors all stem from a man aged 18 to 30 in good health. Some clones in this sample may be carry-over from other donors' samples.

V is TRBV28 and J is TRBJ2-6; no reliable D call. Trimming took off 4 bases at V and 4 bases at J, with 8 bases between the two ends. Germline CDR1 reads MDHEN; CDR2 reads SYDVKM. This CDR3 region has 14 residues. The chain's CDR3 is CASSWSRGANVLTF. CDR3 in DNA: TGTGCCAGCAGTTGGTCGCGAGGGGCCAACGTCCTGACTTTC. Variable domain in full (rest from reference TRBV28 and TRBJ2-6): DVKVTQSSRYLVKRTGEKVFLECVQDMDHENMFWYRQDPGLGLRLIYFSYDVKMKEKGDIPEGYSVSREKKERFSLILESASTNQTSMYLCASSWSRGANVLTFGAGSRLTVL.

On this clone itself: Additional DNA sequences in this sample encode the identical CDR3. The gene calls are TRBV6-5 and TRBJ2-7; D possibly matches TRBD1 or TRBD2 (5 bases each). The V end lost 0 bases, the J end lost 4 bases, and 10 bases lay between the germline ends. This CDR3 has 14 residues. CDR1 and CDR2 from the germline V gene are MNHEY and SVGAGI. In DNA, the CDR3 is TGTGCCAGCAGTTACTCAGCAGGGAGATACGAGCAGTACTTC. Translated: CASSYSAGRYEQYF.

The chain couples TRBV7-3 to TRBJ2-1; TRBD2 agrees at 9 bases. Germline CDR1 and CDR2: SGHTA and FQGTGA. The CDR3 runs 17 residues. V gave up 0 bases and J gave up 0 bases; unmatched junction bases: 3. CDR3: CASSLTGGRGSYNEQFF. The CDR3 nucleotides read TGTGCCAGCAGCTTAACGGGCGGGAGGGGCTCCTACAATGAGCAGTTCTTC.

The chain has TRBV4-1 and TRBJ2-3; 10 positions agree with TRBD2. The length of the CDR3 is 20 residues. Germline CDR1 reads MGHRA; CDR2 reads YSYEKL. The trim removed 1 base at V and 2 bases at J, leaving 15 bases unmatched. The CDR3 here is CASSQVAGGPLGGDTDTQYF. CDR3 nucleotides: TGCGCCAGCAGCCAAGTAGCGGGAGGCCCTCTTGGGGGGGACACAGATACGCAGTATTTT.

The chain couples TRBV29-1 to TRBJ1-3; no clear D. V was clipped by 6 bases and J by 6 bases, with 9 bases between them. The germline CDR1 and CDR2 sequences are SQVTM and ANQGSEA. This CDR3 contains 11 residues. CDR3 in amino acids: CSVLTENTIYF. The DNA of the CDR3 is TGCAGCGTCCTTACGGAAAACACCATATATTTT.

This clone was picked up one time. This chain connects TRBV5-5 to TRBJ2-2, with D possibly called TRBD1 or TRBD2 (5 bases each). The CDR3 is 16 residues long. Between the trimmed V and J ends, which lost 2 bases and 1 base, there was a span of 12 bases. Germline values: CDR1 SGHKS, CDR2 YYEKEE (reference sequence). CDR3 sequence: CASSLAGTRNTGELFF. CDR3 DNA sequence: TGTGCCAGCAGCTTAGCAGGGACCCGGAACACCGGGGAGCTGTTTTTT.

The chain links TRBV7-3 to TRBJ1-5, with TRBD1 as a possible D gene (6 bases). Germline CDR1 SGHTA, CDR2 FQGTGA. The ends were cut back, 9 bases at V and 6 bases at J, with 15 bases in the middle. The CDR3 is 13 residues long. The CDR3 bases are TGTGCCAGTTCAACAGGGAAGGGTCAGCCCCAGCATTTT. As protein: CASSTGKGQPQHF.

This clone was recorded only once. The chain combines TRBV4-1 with TRBJ2-1; D ambiguous. The V gene lost 3 bases and the J gene lost 9 bases, with 18 bases spanning the gap. Germline CDR1 is MGHRA and CDR2 is YSYEKL. The CDR3 sequence is 15 residues long. The DNA of the CDR3 is TGCGCCAGCAGCCACGAACAGTGGAGCTGGAGTGAGCAGTTCTTC. Amino acids: CASSHEQWSWSEQFF.

This clone was counted only a few times. The rearrangement links TRBV27 to TRBJ1-1, with TRBD1 matching 7 bases. The CDR3 length is 16 residues. Germline V lookup: CDR1 MNHEY, CDR2 SMNVEV (reference sequence). Trimming removed 4 bases from V and 0 bases from J; junction bases left unmatched: 8. CDR3 nucleotides: TGTGCCAGCAGTTCCACGGGACAGTTTATGAACACTGAAGCTTTCTTT. This encodes CASSSTGQFMNTEAFF.

About this clone itself: The sample has other DNA sequences that encode this CDR3 too. This sequence joins TRBV7-3 and TRBJ1-1, with D possibly being TRBD1 (6 bases). V was trimmed by 0 bases and J by 1 base, leaving 9 bases between them. CDR1 is SGHTA, CDR2 FQGTGA, per germline. This CDR3 region has 15 residues. For the CDR3, the DNA is TGTGCCAGCAGCTTAACGCCGGGACAGAACACTGAAGCTTTCTTT. Its translation is CASSLTPGQNTEAFF.

The rearrangement uses TRBV6-1 and TRBJ1-1; D call uncertain. Trimming removed 5 bases from V and 3 bases from J, with 10 bases in between. CDR3 length: 13 amino acids. The germline gives CDR1 MNHNS, CDR2 SASEGT. This CDR3 is CASSRESDTEAFF. CDR3 DNA sequence: TGTGCCAGCAGTAGGGAATCCGACACTGAAGCTTTCTTT.

V and J are TRBV30 and TRBJ2-3, with 9 bases lining up with TRBD2. This CDR3 region has 13 residues. The junction had 6 bases not matched to a gene; V was cut back by 8 bases and J by 3 bases. Germline V gives CDR1 GTSNPN, CDR2 SVGIG (reference sequence). The CDR3 sequence: CAGSSGKTDTQYF. The CDR3 DNA follows: TGTGCCGGCTCTAGCGGGAAAACAGATACGCAGTATTTT.

V is TRBV5-1 and J is TRBJ1-4; a weak D match, TRBD1 (5 bases). This CDR3 region has 16 residues. Germline values: CDR1 SGHRS, CDR2 YFSETQ. V lost 3 bases, J lost 0 bases, and 12 bases lay in between. CDR3 in DNA: TGCGCCAGCAGCTGGGGGACGCTTGCAACTAATGAAAAACTGTTTTTT. Protein product: CASSWGTLATNEKLFF.

The CDR3 DNA reads as TGCGCCAGCAGCCTGGACATTGCTAACTATGGCTACACCTTC. Protein: CASSLDIANYGYTF. V and J are TRBV4-1 and TRBJ1-2; D may be TRBD1 (5 bases). Germline V gene sequence: CDR1 MGHRA, CDR2 YSYEKL. There are 14 residues in the CDR3. The V gene lost 4 bases and the J gene lost 0 bases, with 9 bases spanning the gap.

This rearrangement joins TRBV27 to TRBJ2-2; 9 bases match TRBD1. After removal of 4 bases from V and 10 bases from J, the junction contained 7 bases not matched to a gene. CDR1 is MNHEY, CDR2 SMNVEV, per germline (reference sequence). This CDR3 region has 14 residues. CDR3 loop: CASSSRTGAEELFF. For the CDR3, the DNA is TGTGCCAGCAGTTCCCGGACAGGGGCCGAGGAGCTGTTTTTT.

The V gene is TRBV9, the J gene TRBJ2-3; tentatively, D is TRBD1 (5 bases). This CDR3 comprises 13 residues. The germline V gene encodes CDR1 SGDLS and CDR2 YYNGEE. Trimming cost V 3 bases and J 2 bases, with 7 bases left between them. CDR3 sequence: CASSDRPTDTQYF. The DNA for the CDR3 is TGTGCCAGCAGCGACAGGCCCACAGATACGCAGTATTTT.

V and J are TRBV29-1 and TRBJ2-7; D is ambiguous. The germline V gene encodes CDR1 SQVTM and CDR2 ANQGSEA. The CDR3 extends over 11 amino acids. V lost 7 bases and J lost 6, with 13 bases in between. CDR3 DNA sequence: TGCAGCGCCGGCCTATTGGCCGAGCAGTACTTC. Amino acid sequence: CSAGLLAEQYF.

The chain is built from TRBV18 and TRBJ1-5, with 7 bases aligning to TRBD1. CDR1 and CDR2 (germline): KGHSH, LQKENI. The CDR3 has 16 amino acids. The junction had 9 bases not matched to a gene; V was cut back by 2 bases and J by 5 bases. This chain's CDR3 is CASSPSVTGFDQPQHF. CDR3 in DNA: TGTGCCAGCTCACCATCGGTGACAGGGTTTGATCAGCCCCAGCATTTT.

The chain joins TRBV7-8 to TRBJ2-7, with D uncertain. V was clipped by 1 base and J by 5 bases, with 18 bases between them. Germline V gene data show CDR1 as SGHVS and CDR2 as FQNEAQ. CDR3 size: 16 residues. The CDR3 region has the DNA TGTGCCAGCAGCTTAGTAACCGTAGTTGATCACAACGAGCAGTACTTC. It yields the protein CASSLVTVVDHNEQYF.

The chain uses TRBV27 and TRBJ2-3, with D unclear. CDR1 is MNHEY, CDR2 SMNVEV, per germline (reference sequence). With 2 bases removed from V and 1 base from J, the gap between germline ends came to 7 bases. This CDR3 region has 14 residues. The CDR3 region is CASSLDPRTDTQYF. Here the CDR3 DNA reads TGTGCCAGCAGTTTAGACCCCCGCACAGATACGCAGTATTTT.

The V call is TRBV5-1, the J call TRBJ2-3, with 10 bases identical to TRBD2. The trim removed 0 bases at V and 6 bases at J, leaving 7 bases unmatched. Germline values: CDR1 SGHRS, CDR2 YFSETQ. There are 16 residues in the CDR3. CDR3 protein: CASSLAALAGEDTQYF. The DNA of the CDR3 is TGCGCCAGCAGCTTGGCGGCTCTAGCGGGAGAGGATACGCAGTATTTT.

The V gene is TRBV5-1, the J gene TRBJ1-2; D perhaps matches TRBD1 (5 bases). This CDR3 is built from 15 residues. Trimming removed 1 base from V and 4 bases from J, with 14 bases in between. The germline gives CDR1 SGHRS, CDR2 YFSETQ. The chain's CDR3 is CASSLKSTGGYGYTF. The DNA of the CDR3 is TGCGCCAGCAGCTTGAAATCCACTGGGGGCTATGGCTACACCTTC.

The chain has TRBV28 and TRBJ2-4; D is ambiguous. Germline V gene lookup returns CDR1 MDHEN and CDR2 SYDVKM. The CDR3 length is 13 residues. V was cut by 4 bases and J by 8 bases, with 12 bases left in between. CDR3 DNA sequence: TGTGCCAGCAGTTCCCCACCCGCGTACATTCAGTACTTC. It codes for CASSSPPAYIQYF.

This clone was detected once. V gene TRBV9 combines with J gene TRBJ1-3, with D unresolved. The CDR3 runs 15 residues. The ends were cut back, 0 bases at V and 3 bases at J, with 10 bases in the middle. Per germline, CDR1 SGDLS and CDR2 YYNGEE. CDR3 region: CASSVGLSIGNTIYF. In DNA form, the CDR3 reads TGTGCCAGCAGCGTAGGACTGTCTATTGGAAACACCATATATTTT.

The chain joins TRBV7-6 to TRBJ2-2; 12 bases agree with TRBD2. J gave up 4 bases and V 5 bases, and 8 bases lay outside the gene matches. Germline V lookup: CDR1 SGHVS, CDR2 FNYEAQ. The CDR3 sequence is 17 residues long. The CDR3 region has the DNA TGTGCCAGCAGCCCGAGACTAGCGGGGGACACCACCGGGGAGCTGTTTTTT. Protein: CASSPRLAGDTTGELFF. Looking up the rest from reference TRBV7-6 and TRBJ2-2 gives the full variable domain: GAGVSQSPRYKVTKRGQDVALRCDPISGHVSLYWYRQALGQGPEFLTYFNYEAQQDKSGLPNDRFSAERPEGSISTLTIQRTEQRDSAMYRCASSPRLAGDTTGELFFGEGSRLTVL.

The CDR3 DNA follows: TGTGCCAGCAGCATCGGACAGGGACCCTACGAGCAGTACTTC. Translating gives CASSIGQGPYEQYF. The chain uses TRBV7-2 and TRBJ2-7; 8 nucleotides line up with TRBD1. The germline CDR1 and CDR2 sequences are SGHTA and FQGNSA. The J segment lost 2 bases and the V segment lost 5 bases, leaving 5 bases of the junction unmatched. The CDR3 is 14 residues long.